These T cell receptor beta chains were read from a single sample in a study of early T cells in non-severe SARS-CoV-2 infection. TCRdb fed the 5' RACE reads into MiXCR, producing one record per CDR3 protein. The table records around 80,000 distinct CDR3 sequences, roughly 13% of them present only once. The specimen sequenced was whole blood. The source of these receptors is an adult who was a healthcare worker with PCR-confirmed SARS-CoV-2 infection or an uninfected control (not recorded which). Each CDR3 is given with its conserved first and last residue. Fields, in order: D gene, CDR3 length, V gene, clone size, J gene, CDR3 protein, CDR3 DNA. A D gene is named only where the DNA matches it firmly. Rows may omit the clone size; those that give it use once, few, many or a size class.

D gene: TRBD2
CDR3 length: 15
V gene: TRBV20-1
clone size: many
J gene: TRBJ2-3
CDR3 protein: CSASSTSGGADTQYF
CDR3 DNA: TGCAGTGCTAGTAGCACTAGCGGAGGGGCAGATACGCAGTATTTT

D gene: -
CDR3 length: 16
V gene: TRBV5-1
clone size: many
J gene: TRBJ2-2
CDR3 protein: CASSSGGLSNTGELFF
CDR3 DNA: TGCGCCAGCAGCTCCGGGGGCCTTTCGAACACCGGGGAGCTGTTTTTT

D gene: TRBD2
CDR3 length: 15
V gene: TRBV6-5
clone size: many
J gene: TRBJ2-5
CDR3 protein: CASSRRLAGEETQYF
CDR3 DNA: TGTGCCAGCAGTCGCCGACTAGCGGGGGAAGAGACCCAGTACTTC

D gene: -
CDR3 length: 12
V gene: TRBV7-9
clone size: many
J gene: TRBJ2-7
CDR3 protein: CASSLGGTEQYF
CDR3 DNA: TGTGCCAGCAGCTTAGGAGGGACCGAGCAGTACTTC

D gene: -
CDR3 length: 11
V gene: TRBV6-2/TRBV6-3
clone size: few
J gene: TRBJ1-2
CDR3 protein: CASSYGARCTF
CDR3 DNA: TGTGCCAGCAGTTACGGTGCCAGGTGCACCTTC

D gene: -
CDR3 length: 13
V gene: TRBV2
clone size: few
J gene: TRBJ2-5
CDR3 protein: CASRWQGGETQYF
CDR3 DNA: TGTGCCAGCAGGTGGCAGGGCGGAGAGACCCAGTACTTC

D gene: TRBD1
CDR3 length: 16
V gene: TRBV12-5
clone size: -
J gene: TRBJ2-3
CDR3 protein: CASGLVLGTGTDTQYF
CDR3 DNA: TGTGCTAGTGGTTTGGTATTGGGGACAGGGACAGATACGCAGTATTTT

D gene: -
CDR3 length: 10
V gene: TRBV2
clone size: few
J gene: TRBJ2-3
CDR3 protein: CASRGDTQYF
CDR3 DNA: TGTGCCAGCCGGGGAGATACGCAGTATTTT

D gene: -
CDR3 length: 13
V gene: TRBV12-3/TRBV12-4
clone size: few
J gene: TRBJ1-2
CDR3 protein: CASSLTTGTGYTF
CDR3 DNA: TGTGCCAGCAGTTTAACTACAGGGACTGGCTACACCTTC

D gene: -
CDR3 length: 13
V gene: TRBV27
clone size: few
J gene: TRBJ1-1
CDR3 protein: CASTGRTGTEAFF
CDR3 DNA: TGTGCCAGCACAGGCCGGACGGGCACTGAAGCTTTCTTT

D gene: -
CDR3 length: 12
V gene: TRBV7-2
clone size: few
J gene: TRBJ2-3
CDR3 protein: CASSSLLDTQYF
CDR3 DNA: TGTGCCAGCAGCTCGTTGTTGGATACGCAGTATTTT

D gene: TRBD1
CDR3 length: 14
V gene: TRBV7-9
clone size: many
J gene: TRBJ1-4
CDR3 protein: CASSPRTGFEKLFF
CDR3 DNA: TGTGCCAGCAGCCCGCGGACAGGGTTTGAAAAACTGTTTTTT

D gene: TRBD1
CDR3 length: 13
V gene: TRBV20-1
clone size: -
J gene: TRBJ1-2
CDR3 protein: CSARGQYDYGYTF
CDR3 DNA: TGCAGTGCTAGGGGACAGTACGACTATGGCTACACCTTC

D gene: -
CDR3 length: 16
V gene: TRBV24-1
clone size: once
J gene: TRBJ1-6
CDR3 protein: CATSAPMGERGAPLHF
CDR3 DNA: TGTGCCACCAGTGCCCCCATGGGGGAACGAGGTGCACCCCTCCACTTT

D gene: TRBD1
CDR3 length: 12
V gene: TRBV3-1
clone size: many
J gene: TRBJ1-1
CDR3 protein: CASSQGQGSTAF
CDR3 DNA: TGTGCCAGCAGCCAGGGACAGGGATCGACAGCTTTT

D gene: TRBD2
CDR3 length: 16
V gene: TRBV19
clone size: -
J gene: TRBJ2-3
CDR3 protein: CASSFLAGAHTDTQYF
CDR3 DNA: TGTGCCAGTAGTTTCCTAGCGGGGGCGCACACAGATACGCAGTATTTT

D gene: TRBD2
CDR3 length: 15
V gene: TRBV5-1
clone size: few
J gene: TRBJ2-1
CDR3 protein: CASSAPGLATNEQFF
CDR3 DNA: TGCGCCAGCAGCGCCCCGGGACTAGCGACAAATGAGCAGTTCTTC

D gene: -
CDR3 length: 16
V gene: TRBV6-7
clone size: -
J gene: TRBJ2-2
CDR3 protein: CASPPGRRKITGELFF
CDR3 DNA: TGTGCCAGCCCCCCGGGGCGGAGGAAAATCACCGGGGAGCTGTTTTTT

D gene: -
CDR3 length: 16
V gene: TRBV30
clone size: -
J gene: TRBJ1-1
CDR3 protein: CAWNRPHGSPNTEAFF
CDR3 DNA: TGTGCCTGGAATAGACCTCATGGGTCCCCGAACACTGAAGCTTTCTTT

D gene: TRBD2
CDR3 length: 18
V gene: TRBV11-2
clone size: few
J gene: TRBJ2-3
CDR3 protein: CASSLDRGLAGVPDTQYF
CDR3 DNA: TGTGCCAGCAGCTTAGATCGGGGACTAGCGGGGGTCCCAGATACGCAGTATTTT

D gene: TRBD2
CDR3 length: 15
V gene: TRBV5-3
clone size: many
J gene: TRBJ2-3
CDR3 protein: CARSLESGGADTQYF
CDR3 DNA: TGTGCCAGAAGCTTGGAAAGCGGGGGGGCAGATACGCAGTATTTT

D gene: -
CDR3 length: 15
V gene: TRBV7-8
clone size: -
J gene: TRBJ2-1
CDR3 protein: CASSTPARASNEQFF
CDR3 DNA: TGTGCCAGCAGCACCCCCGCCCGGGCTTCGAATGAGCAGTTCTTC

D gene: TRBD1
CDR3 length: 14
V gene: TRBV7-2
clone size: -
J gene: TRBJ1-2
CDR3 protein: CASSPGQGHYGYTF
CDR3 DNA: TGTGCCAGCAGCCCTGGACAGGGCCACTATGGCTACACCTTC

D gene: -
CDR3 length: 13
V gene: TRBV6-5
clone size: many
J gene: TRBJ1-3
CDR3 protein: CASGRRTGNTIYF
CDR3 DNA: TGTGCCAGCGGCAGGAGAACGGGAAACACCATATATTTT

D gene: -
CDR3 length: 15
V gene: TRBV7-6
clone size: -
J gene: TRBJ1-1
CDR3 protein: CASSAGWGGNTEAFF
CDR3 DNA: TGTGCCAGCAGCGCAGGTTGGGGTGGGAACACTGAAGCTTTCTTT

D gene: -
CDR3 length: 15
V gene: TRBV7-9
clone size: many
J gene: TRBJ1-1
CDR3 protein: CASSLALNWNTEAFF
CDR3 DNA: TGTGCCAGCAGCTTAGCGCTGAATTGGAACACTGAAGCTTTCTTT

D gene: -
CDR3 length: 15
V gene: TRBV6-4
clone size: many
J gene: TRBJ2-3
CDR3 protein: CASRPRDGIPDTQYF
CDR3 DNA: TGTGCCAGCAGACCCCGGGACGGTATCCCAGATACGCAGTATTTT

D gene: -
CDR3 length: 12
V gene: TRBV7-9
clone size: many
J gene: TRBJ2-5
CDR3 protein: CASSSPTETQYF
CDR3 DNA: TGTGCCAGCAGCTCCCCTACGGAGACCCAGTACTTC

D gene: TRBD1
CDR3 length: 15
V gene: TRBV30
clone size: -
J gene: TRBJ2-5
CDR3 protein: CAWGSTGFYQETQYF
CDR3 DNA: TGTGCCTGGGGATCGACAGGGTTCTACCAAGAGACCCAGTACTTC

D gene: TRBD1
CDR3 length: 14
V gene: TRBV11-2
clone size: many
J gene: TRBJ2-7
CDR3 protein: CASSETGIRYEQYF
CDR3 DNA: TGTGCCAGCAGTGAGACAGGGATACGGTACGAGCAGTACTTC

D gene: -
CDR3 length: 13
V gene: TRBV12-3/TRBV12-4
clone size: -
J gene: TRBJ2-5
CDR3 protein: CASSRIRKETQYF
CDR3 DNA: TGTGCCAGCAGCCGGATCAGGAAAGAGACCCAGTACTTC

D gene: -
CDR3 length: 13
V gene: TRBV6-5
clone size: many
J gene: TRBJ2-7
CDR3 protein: CASSYSESGEQYF
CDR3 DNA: TGTGCCAGCAGTTACTCGGAGAGTGGAGAGCAGTACTTC

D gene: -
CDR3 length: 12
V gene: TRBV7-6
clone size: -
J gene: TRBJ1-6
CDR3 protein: CASSFLGSPLHF
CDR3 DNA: TGTGCCAGCAGCTTTTTGGGTTCACCCCTCCACTTT

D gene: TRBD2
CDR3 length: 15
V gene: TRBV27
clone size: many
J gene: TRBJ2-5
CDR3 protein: CASSFSSGGRETQYF
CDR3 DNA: TGTGCCAGCAGTTTCTCTAGCGGGGGGAGGGAGACCCAGTACTTC

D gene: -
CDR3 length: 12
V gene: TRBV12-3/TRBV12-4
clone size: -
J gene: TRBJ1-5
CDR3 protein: CASSLGPSPQHF
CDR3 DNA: TGTGCCAGCAGCTTGGGACCTTCGCCCCAGCATTTT

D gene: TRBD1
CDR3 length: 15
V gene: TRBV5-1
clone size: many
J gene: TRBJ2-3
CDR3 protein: CASRRDPGGTDTQYF
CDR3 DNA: TGCGCCAGCAGACGGGACCCAGGGGGAACAGATACGCAGTATTTT

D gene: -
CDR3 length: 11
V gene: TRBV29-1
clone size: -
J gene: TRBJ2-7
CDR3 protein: CSVRLFYEQYF
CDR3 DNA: TGCAGCGTGCGCCTCTTCTACGAGCAGTACTTC

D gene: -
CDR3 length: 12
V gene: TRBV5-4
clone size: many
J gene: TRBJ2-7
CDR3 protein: CASSLDRNEQYF
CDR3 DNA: TGTGCCAGCAGCTTAGACCGCAACGAGCAGTACTTC

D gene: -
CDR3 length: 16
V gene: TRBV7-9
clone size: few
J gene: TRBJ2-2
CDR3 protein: CASSPPGHARTGELFF
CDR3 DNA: TGTGCCAGCAGCCCCCCAGGACATGCCCGGACCGGGGAGCTGTTTTTT

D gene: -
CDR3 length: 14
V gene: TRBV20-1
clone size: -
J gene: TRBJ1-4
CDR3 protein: CSARDGVGNEKLFF
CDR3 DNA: TGCAGTGCTAGAGATGGGGTGGGAAATGAAAAACTGTTTTTT

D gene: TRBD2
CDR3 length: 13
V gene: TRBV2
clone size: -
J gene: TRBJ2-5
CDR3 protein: CASSYSGGRNQYF
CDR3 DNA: TGTGCCAGCAGTTATAGCGGGGGGCGGAACCAGTACTTC

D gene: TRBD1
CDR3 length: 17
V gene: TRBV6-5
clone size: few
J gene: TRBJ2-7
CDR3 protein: CASSYSFGTGGSYEQYF
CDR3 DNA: TGTGCCAGCAGTTACTCTTTTGGGACAGGGGGCTCCTACGAGCAGTACTTC

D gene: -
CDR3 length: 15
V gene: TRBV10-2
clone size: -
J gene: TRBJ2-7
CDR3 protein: CASSSGTLLNYEQYF
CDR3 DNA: TGCGCCAGCAGTTCCGGGACACTCCTCAACTACGAGCAGTACTTC

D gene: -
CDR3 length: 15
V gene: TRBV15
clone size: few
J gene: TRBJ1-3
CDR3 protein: CATSRDRTAGNTIYF
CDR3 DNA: TGTGCCACCAGCAGAGATCGAACCGCCGGAAACACCATATATTTT